The 14 T cell receptor beta chains in this list originate from one sample, sequenced in a study of T cell responses to AZD1222 COVID-19 vaccine. Repertoires were generated with immunoSEQ multiplex PCR, while TCRdb's copy carries only in-frame clones and drops some. The sample holds approximately 180,000 clones, more than 90% seen once. Sequenced here: peripheral blood, sampled on day 0 of AZD1222 vaccination. These receptors were obtained from an adult in good health.

CDR3 protein: CASSPLQGGYTEAFF. The CDR3 DNA follows: TGTGCCAGCAGCCCCCTACAGGGTGGGTACACTGAAGCTTTCTTT. The rearrangement uses TRBV11-2 and TRBJ1-1, with D perhaps TRBD1 (6 bases). V was clipped by 5 bases and J by 3 bases, with 16 bases between them. Germline V gene sequence: CDR1 SGHAT, CDR2 FQNNGV. CDR3 length equals 15 residues.

The chain links TRBV5-5 to TRBJ2-1, with TRBD2 matching over 9 bases. Germline CDR1 is SGHKS and CDR2 is YYEKEE (reference sequence). Germline trimming cut 0 bases from V and 2 bases from J; bases unmatched to any gene: 12. CDR3 length equals 19 residues. In DNA form, the CDR3 reads TGTGCCAGCAGCTTGGATCCCTCTTTTAGCGGGAGCGCCTACAATGAGCAGTTCTTC. Encoded protein: CASSLDPSFSGSAYNEQFF.

V gene TRBV30 combines with J gene TRBJ1-3; D is unclear. The length of the CDR3 is 13 residues. Germline V gives CDR1 GTSNPN, CDR2 SVGIG (reference sequence). Trimming removed 2 bases from V and 1 base from J, with 6 bases in between. CDR3 residues: CAWSRESGNTIYF. CDR3 DNA sequence: TGTGCCTGGAGTAGAGAATCTGGAAACACCATATATTTT.

V is TRBV19 and J is TRBJ1-2; 7 positions match TRBD1. V shed 6 bases, J shed 6 bases, and the junction held 4 bases outside the gene matches. Germline V gives CDR1 LNHDA, CDR2 SQIVND (reference sequence). This CDR3 is 12 amino acids long. In DNA, the CDR3 is TGTGCCAGTAGAACAGGGGAGGATGGCTACACCTTC. The encoded protein is CASRTGEDGYTF.

The V call is TRBV4-1, the J call TRBJ2-7, with TRBD2 identical over 14 bases. The junction had 6 bases not matched to a gene; V was cut back by 4 bases and J by 4 bases. Germline V gene lookup returns CDR1 MGHRA and CDR2 YSYEKL. The CDR3 contains 16 residues. In nucleotides, the CDR3 is TGCGCCAGCAGCCCACTGGGGACTAGCGGGAGTTACGAGCAGTACTTC. Translating gives CASSPLGTSGSYEQYF.

This chain joins TRBV5-5 and TRBJ1-2; 7 bases line up with TRBD1. J gave up 0 bases and V 4 bases, and 12 bases lay outside the gene matches. The CDR3 extends over 17 amino acids. The germline gives CDR1 SGHKS, CDR2 YYEKEE (reference sequence). The CDR3 nucleotides are TGTGCCAGCAGCCCCTGGGACAGCCTAGCCGCTAACTATGGCTACACCTTC. Translating it yields CASSPWDSLAANYGYTF.

The chain uses TRBV6-1 and TRBJ2-5, with D perhaps matching TRBD1 (6 bases). The CDR3 spans 14 residues. Trimming took 0 bases from V and 3 from J, leaving 8 bases between them. Germline V CDR1 and CDR2: MNHNS, SASEGT. Written as DNA, the CDR3 is TGTGCCAGCAGTGAAGCGGACAGAAAAGAGACCCAGTACTTC. Protein: CASSEADRKETQYF.

The chain recombines TRBV11-2 with TRBJ2-1; possibly TRBD1 for D (6 bases). Germline loops: CDR1 SGHAT, CDR2 FQNNGV. The CDR3 is 14 residues long. Between the trimmed V and J ends, which lost 4 bases and 2 bases, there was a span of 9 bases. CDR3 protein: CASSSGHPYNEQFF. DNA for the CDR3: TGTGCCAGCAGCTCGGGACACCCCTACAATGAGCAGTTCTTC. The complete variable domain, with remaining parts taken from reference TRBV11-2 and TRBJ2-1, reads EAGVAQSPRYKIIEKRQSVAFWCNPISGHATLYWYQQILGQGPKLLIQFQNNGVVDDSQLPKDRFSAERLKGVDSTLKIQPAKLEDSAVYLCASSSGHPYNEQFFGPGTRLTVL.

CDR3 DNA: TGTGCCAGCAGTCCTGGATTCTACGAGCAGTACTTC. Translated, it gives CASSPGFYEQYF. This chain links TRBV14 with TRBJ2-7, with no clear D. V dropped 6 bases and J dropped 3 bases, with 9 bases sitting between them. The CDR3 covers 12 residues. The germline gives CDR1 SGHDN, CDR2 FVKESK. Filled out from reference TRBV14 and TRBJ2-7, the complete variable domain reads EAGVTQFPSHSVIEKGQTVTLRCDPISGHDNLYWYRRVMGKEIKFLLHFVKESKQDESGMPNNRFLAERTGGTYSTLKVQPAELEDSGVYFCASSPGFYEQYFGPGTRLTVT.

The chain couples TRBV6-5 to TRBJ2-7; D gene unclear. CDR1 and CDR2 (germline): MNHEY, SVGAGI. V lost 3 bases and J 6 bases, leaving 9 bases between the germline ends. The CDR3 is made up of 12 amino acids. CDR3 amino acids: CASSYNGREQYF. CDR3 coding DNA: TGTGCCAGCAGTTATAATGGGCGCGAGCAGTACTTC.

In DNA form, the CDR3 reads TGTGCCAGCAGCGTTGGCAGCAACTATGGCTACACCTTC. Translation: CASSVGSNYGYTF. V gene TRBV9 combines with J gene TRBJ1-2; D unclear. Trimming shortened V by 2 bases and J by 2 bases, and 7 bases separated the two germline ends. The CDR3 has 13 residues. Germline CDR1 and CDR2: SGDLS and YYNGEE. The full variable domain, with the rest looked up from reference TRBV9 and TRBJ1-2, is DSGVTQTPKHLITATGQRVTLRCSPRSGDLSVYWYQQSLDQGLQFLIQYYNGEERAKGNILERFSAQQFPDLHSELNLSSLELGDSALYFCASSVGSNYGYTFGSGTRLTVV.

CDR3 region: CASSTGLAGAYQETQYF. The CDR3 bases are TGTGCCAGCAGCACGGGACTAGCGGGCGCCTACCAAGAGACCCAGTACTTC. The chain links TRBV7-6 to TRBJ2-5; 12 nucleotides align to TRBD2. CDR1 is SGHVS, CDR2 FNYEAQ, per germline. The V segment lost 5 bases and the J segment 0 bases; nucleotides outside the gene matches: 7. The CDR3 loop spans 17 amino acids.

The genes are TRBV5-6 and TRBJ1-4; D gene unclear. Germline V gives CDR1 SGHDT, CDR2 YYEEEE. Trimming cost V 4 bases and J 8 bases, with 12 bases left between them. This CDR3 has 13 amino acids. For the CDR3, the DNA is TGTGCCAGCAGCATCGGGAGTGGGGAAAAACTGTTTTTT. Translated, it gives CASSIGSGEKLFF.

This chain uses TRBV12-3 or TRBV12-4 with TRBJ1-6; D is undetermined. This CDR3 is built from 13 residues. Trimming removed 8 bases at V and 8 bases at J, with 13 bases between. In nucleotides, the CDR3 is TGTGCCAGCCAGGTCACTCGGGATTCACCCCTCCACTTT. Translating gives CASQVTRDSPLHF.